These T cell receptor beta chains were read from a single sample in a study of tumor and adjacent non-tumor tissue in lung cancer. TCRdb analysed the multiplex PCR reads with MiXCR anew, one entry per CDR3 protein. Altogether 200,000 to 250,000 distinct CDR3 sequences are present, 60% to 75% being singletons, with the ten largest covering under 30%. The material sequenced was lung tumor tissue. The receptor source for this set is a man between 60 and 75 years old with non-small cell lung cancer. Each CDR3 is given with its conserved first and last residue. Each record gives: V gene, CDR3 length, J gene, clone size, D gene, CDR3 DNA, CDR3 protein. D genes are given only for firm matches. Size values are once, few and many counts, or a class for expanded clones, and some rows have none.

V: TRBV5-6
length: 16
J: TRBJ2-3
size: .
D: .
DNA: TGTGCCAGCATGGGATTTGTGGGTTTCGGGACAGATACGCAGTATTTT
CDR3: CASMGFVGFGTDTQYF

V: TRBV11-2
length: 15
J: TRBJ2-4
size: .
D: .
DNA: TGTGCCAGCAGCCTGACGGAGGGGAACCCTGACATTCAGTACTTC
CDR3: CASSLTEGNPDIQYF

V: TRBV20-1
length: 15
J: TRBJ2-4
size: .
D: TRBD2
DNA: TGCAGTGCTAGAGGGACTAGCGGGGGGAATAACATCCAGTACTTC
CDR3: CSARGTSGGNNIQYF

V: TRBV12-3/TRBV12-4
length: 13
J: TRBJ1-6
size: .
D: .
DNA: TGTGCCAACAGAGTCGGGCCTAATTCATCCCTCCACTTT
CDR3: CANRVGPNSSLHF

V: TRBV20-1
length: 14
J: TRBJ2-7
size: .
D: TRBD1
DNA: TGTAGTGCCTACGTCCAGGGGGCGCGATACGAGCAGTACTTC
CDR3: CSAYVQGARYEQYF

V: TRBV18
length: 15
J: TRBJ2-2
size: .
D: .
DNA: TGTGCCAGCTCACTGGGTTATCAGTCCACCGGGGAGCTGTTTTTT
CDR3: CASSLGYQSTGELFF

V: TRBV4-3
length: 17
J: TRBJ2-7
size: .
D: .
DNA: TGCGCCAGTAGTCAAGATCGGGGGCCCCCTTGGGACTACGAGCAGTGCTTC
CDR3: CASSQDRGPPWDYEQCF

V: TRBV6-2/TRBV6-3
length: 17
J: TRBJ2-3
size: .
D: .
DNA: TGTGCCAGCAGTTATGGTGGCCTTATCGGGGCCTTGAATACGCAGTATTTT
CDR3: CASSYGGLIGALNTQYF

V: TRBV12-3/TRBV12-4
length: 14
J: TRBJ2-7
size: many
D: TRBD2
DNA: TGTGCCAGCAGGGATAGCGGGAGTTCCTACGAGCAGTACTTC
CDR3: CASRDSGSSYEQYF

V: TRBV5-4
length: 15
J: TRBJ1-6
size: .
D: .
DNA: TGTGACAGCGGCTTGTCGCAGCGGTCTACCTCACCGCTCCACTTT
CDR3: CDSGLSQRSTSPLHF

V: TRBV11-2
length: 13
J: TRBJ2-1
size: .
D: .
DNA: TGTGCCAGCAGTGTCCATACAGGGCGTGAGCAGTTCTTC
CDR3: CASSVHTGREQFF

V: TRBV11-2
length: 14
J: TRBJ1-2
size: many
D: TRBD1
DNA: TGTGCCAGCAGCCCGGCGGACAGGGGAAGAGGCTACACCTTC
CDR3: CASSPADRGRGYTF

V: TRBV6-1
length: 16
J: TRBJ1-2
size: .
D: TRBD1
DNA: TGTGCCAGCAGTGAAGCTTGGGGGACAGGGGACTATGGCTACACCTTC
CDR3: CASSEAWGTGDYGYTF

V: TRBV11-2
length: 14
J: TRBJ1-6
size: .
D: .
DNA: TGTGCCAGCAGCCCCGACAGTAATAATTCACACCTCCACTTT
CDR3: CASSPDSNNSHLHF